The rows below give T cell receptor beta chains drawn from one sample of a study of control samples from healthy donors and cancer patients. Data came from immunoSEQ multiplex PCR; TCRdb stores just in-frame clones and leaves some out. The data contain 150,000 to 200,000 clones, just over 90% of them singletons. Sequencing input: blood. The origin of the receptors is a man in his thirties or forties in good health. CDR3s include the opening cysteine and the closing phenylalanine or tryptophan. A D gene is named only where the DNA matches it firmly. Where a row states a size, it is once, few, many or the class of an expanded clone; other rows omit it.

CDR3aa: CASSPRPRGEQFF
CDR3nt: TGTGCCAGCAGCCCCCGACCCCGTGGTGAGCAGTTCTTC
d_gene: -
len: 13
abundance: -
j_gene: TRBJ2-1
v_gene: TRBV9

CDR3aa: CAISEPGVQGYEQYF
CDR3nt: TGTGCCATCAGTGAACCGGGAGTTCAGGGGTACGAGCAGTACTTC
d_gene: -
len: 15
abundance: -
j_gene: TRBJ2-7
v_gene: TRBV10-3

CDR3aa: CASSQGLQGNQPQHF
CDR3nt: TGCGCCAGCAGCCAAGGGCTGCAGGGTAATCAGCCCCAGCATTTT
d_gene: -
len: 15
abundance: -
j_gene: TRBJ1-5
v_gene: TRBV4-1

CDR3aa: CASSEGRSYTF
CDR3nt: TGTGCCAGTAGTGAGGGGAGGAGCTACACCTTC
d_gene: -
len: 11
abundance: once
j_gene: TRBJ1-2
v_gene: TRBV19

CDR3aa: CASSLGTAQETQYF
CDR3nt: TGTGCCAGCAGCTTAGGGACAGCTCAAGAGACCCAGTACTTC
d_gene: TRBD1
len: 14
abundance: -
j_gene: TRBJ2-5
v_gene: TRBV5-4

CDR3aa: CASRDRTGAYEQYF
CDR3nt: TGTGCCAGCAGAGACAGGACAGGGGCCTACGAGCAGTACTTC
d_gene: TRBD1
len: 14
abundance: -
j_gene: TRBJ2-7
v_gene: TRBV2

CDR3aa: CASSLTGEGQPQHF
CDR3nt: TGCGCCAGCAGCCTTACAGGGGAGGGTCAGCCCCAGCATTTT
d_gene: TRBD1
len: 14
abundance: -
j_gene: TRBJ1-5
v_gene: TRBV5-1

CDR3aa: CSASLRTSGRAGGDTQYF
CDR3nt: TGCAGTGCTAGTCTCCGGACTAGCGGGAGGGCCGGTGGAGATACGCAGTATTTT
d_gene: TRBD2
len: 18
abundance: once
j_gene: TRBJ2-3
v_gene: TRBV20-1

CDR3aa: CASSLRLAGPRETQYF
CDR3nt: TGTGCCAGCAGTTTGAGGCTAGCCGGCCCAAGGGAGACCCAGTACTTC
d_gene: -
len: 16
abundance: once
j_gene: TRBJ2-5
v_gene: TRBV28

CDR3aa: CASSQGGGLMKRLFF
CDR3nt: TGTGCCAGCAGCCAAGGTGGGGGGTTAATGAAAAGACTGTTTTTT
d_gene: -
len: 15
abundance: -
j_gene: TRBJ1-4
v_gene: TRBV14

CDR3aa: CASSLDRHSGNTIYF
CDR3nt: TGTGCCAGCAGCTTGGACAGACACTCTGGAAACACCATATATTTT
d_gene: -
len: 15
abundance: -
j_gene: TRBJ1-3
v_gene: TRBV5-4

CDR3aa: CASSGTNNEQFF
CDR3nt: TGTGCCAGCAGCGGTACTAACAATGAGCAGTTCTTC
d_gene: -
len: 12
abundance: -
j_gene: TRBJ2-1
v_gene: TRBV7-9

CDR3aa: CASSPIAGRKNYGYTF
CDR3nt: TGTGCCAGCAGCCCTATCGCCGGCAGAAAAAACTATGGCTACACCTTC
d_gene: -
len: 16
abundance: -
j_gene: TRBJ1-2
v_gene: TRBV11-2

CDR3aa: CAWSGRDRGYSPLHF
CDR3nt: TGTGCCTGGAGTGGGCGGGACAGGGGTTACTCACCCCTCCACTTT
d_gene: TRBD1
len: 15
abundance: -
j_gene: TRBJ1-6
v_gene: TRBV30

CDR3aa: CASSVATSPTDTQYF
CDR3nt: TGTGCCAGCAGCGTAGCGACTAGCCCAACAGATACGCAGTATTTT
d_gene: TRBD2
len: 15
abundance: -
j_gene: TRBJ2-3
v_gene: TRBV9

CDR3aa: CASRQGSKSPYGYTF
CDR3nt: TGTGCCAGTAGACAGGGGAGCAAAAGTCCCTATGGCTACACCTTC
d_gene: TRBD1
len: 15
abundance: -
j_gene: TRBJ1-2
v_gene: TRBV19

CDR3aa: CASSLAGGSRRVPLHF
CDR3nt: TGTGCCAGCAGCTTGGCGGGGGGAAGTCGAAGGGTTCCCCTCCACTTT
d_gene: -
len: 16
abundance: few
j_gene: TRBJ1-6
v_gene: TRBV5-6

CDR3aa: CASSPTGGNEQFF
CDR3nt: TGTGCCAGCAGTCCGACAGGGGGGAATGAGCAGTTCTTC
d_gene: TRBD1
len: 13
abundance: -
j_gene: TRBJ2-1
v_gene: TRBV6-2/TRBV6-3

CDR3aa: CASSLEKNTEAFF
CDR3nt: TGTGCCAGCAGCTTAGAAAAGAACACTGAAGCTTTCTTT
d_gene: -
len: 13
abundance: -
j_gene: TRBJ1-1
v_gene: TRBV7-8

CDR3aa: CASSVRDRGDYEQFF
CDR3nt: TGTGCCAGCAGCGTAAGGGACAGGGGTGACTATGAGCAGTTCTTC
d_gene: TRBD1
len: 15
abundance: -
j_gene: TRBJ2-1
v_gene: TRBV9

CDR3aa: CASSRASGSTDTQYF
CDR3nt: TGTGCCAGCAGTCGGGCTAGCGGTAGCACAGATACGCAGTATTTT
d_gene: TRBD2
len: 15
abundance: -
j_gene: TRBJ2-3
v_gene: TRBV27

CDR3aa: CASSLQTRGQDTQYF
CDR3nt: TGTGCCAGCTCACTTCAAACCAGGGGCCAAGATACGCAGTATTTT
d_gene: -
len: 15
abundance: -
j_gene: TRBJ2-3
v_gene: TRBV18